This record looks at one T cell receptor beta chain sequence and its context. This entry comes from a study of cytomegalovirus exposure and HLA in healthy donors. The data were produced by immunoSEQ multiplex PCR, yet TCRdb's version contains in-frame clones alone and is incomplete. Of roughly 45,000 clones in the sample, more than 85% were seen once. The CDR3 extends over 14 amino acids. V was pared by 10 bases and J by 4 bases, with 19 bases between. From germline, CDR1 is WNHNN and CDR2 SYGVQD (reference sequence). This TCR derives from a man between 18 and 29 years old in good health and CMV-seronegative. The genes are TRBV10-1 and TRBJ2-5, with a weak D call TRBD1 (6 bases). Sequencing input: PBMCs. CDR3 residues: CAIFRGFLGETQYF. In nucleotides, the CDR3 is TGCGCCATCTTTAGGGGGTTCCTGGGAGAGACCCAGTACTTC.